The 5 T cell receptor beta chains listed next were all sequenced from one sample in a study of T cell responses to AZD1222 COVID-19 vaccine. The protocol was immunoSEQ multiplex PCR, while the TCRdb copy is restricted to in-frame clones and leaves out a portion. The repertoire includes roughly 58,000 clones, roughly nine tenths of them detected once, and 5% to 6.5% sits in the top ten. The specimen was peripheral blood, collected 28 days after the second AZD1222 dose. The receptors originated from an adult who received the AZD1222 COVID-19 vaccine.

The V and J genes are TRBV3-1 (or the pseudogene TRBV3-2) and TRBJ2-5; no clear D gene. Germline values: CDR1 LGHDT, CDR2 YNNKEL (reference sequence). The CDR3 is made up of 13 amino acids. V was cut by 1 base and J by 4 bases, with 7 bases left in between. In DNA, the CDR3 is TGTGCCAGCAGCCAAGGGGCTCCAGAGACCCAGTACTTC. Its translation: CASSQGAPETQYF.

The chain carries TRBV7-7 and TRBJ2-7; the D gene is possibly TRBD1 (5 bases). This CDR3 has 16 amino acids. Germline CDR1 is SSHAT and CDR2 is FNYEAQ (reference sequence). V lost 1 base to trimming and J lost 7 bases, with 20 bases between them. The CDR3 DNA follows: TGTGCCAGCAGCTTAGTATCCTCGACAGTTTCAGGGGAGCAGTACTTC. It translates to CASSLVSSTVSGEQYF.

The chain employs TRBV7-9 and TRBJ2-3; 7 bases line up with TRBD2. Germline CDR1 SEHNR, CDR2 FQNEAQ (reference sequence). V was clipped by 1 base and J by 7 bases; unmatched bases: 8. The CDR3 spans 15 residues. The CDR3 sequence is CASSLGLAVGNTQYF. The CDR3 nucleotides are TGTGCCAGCAGCTTAGGTCTAGCGGTAGGGAATACGCAGTATTTT.

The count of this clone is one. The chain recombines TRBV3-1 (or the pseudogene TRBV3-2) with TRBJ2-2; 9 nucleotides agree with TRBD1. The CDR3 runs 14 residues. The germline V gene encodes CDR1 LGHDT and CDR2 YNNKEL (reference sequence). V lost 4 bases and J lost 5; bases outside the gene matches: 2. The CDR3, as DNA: TGTGCCAGCAGCCTGACAGGGGGGACCGGGGAGCTGTTTTTT. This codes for CASSLTGGTGELFF.

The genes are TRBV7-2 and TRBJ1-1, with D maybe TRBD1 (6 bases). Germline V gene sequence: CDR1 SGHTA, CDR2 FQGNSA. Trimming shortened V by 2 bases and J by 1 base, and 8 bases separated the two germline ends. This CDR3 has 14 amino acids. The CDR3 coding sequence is TGTGCCAGCAGCTTATCGGACAGGAACACTGAAGCTTTCTTT. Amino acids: CASSLSDRNTEAFF.